The 13 T cell receptor beta chains reported below all come from one sample, sequenced in a study of neurological immune-mediated disorders. One entry per CDR3 protein, called by TCRdb with MiXCR from the 5' RACE reads. The table has around 100,000 distinct CDR3 sequences, 9.5% to 14% seen once; the top ten hold approximately 3.1%. Noted time point: longitudinal time-point 3. The sample consisted of PBMCs. The receptors come from a female donor with HTLV-1-associated myelopathy (HAM/TSP).

Many counts were recorded for this clonotype. The chain combines TRBV5-6 with TRBJ2-7; D not certain. Germline V gives CDR1 SGHDT, CDR2 YYEEEE. The CDR3 totals 15 residues. V lost 0 bases, J lost 0 bases, and 10 bases lay in between. The DNA for the CDR3 is TGTGCCAGCAGCTTGGAACGGGCAAGCTCCTACGAGCAGTACTTC. It codes for CASSLERASSYEQYF.

This clonotype was recorded at least ten times. This sequence joins TRBV7-2 and TRBJ2-7; maybe TRBD1 (7 bases). Germline loops: CDR1 SGHTA, CDR2 FQGNSA. The CDR3 totals 15 residues. Trimming took 6 bases from V and 7 from J, leaving 22 bases between them. In DNA, the CDR3 is TGTGCCAGCAGTCAAGGCAGGGGGGCTGGAAAGGAGCAGTACTTC. As protein: CASSQGRGAGKEQYF.

This clonotype was seen many times. V gene TRBV24-1 combines with J gene TRBJ2-5; D possibly corresponds to TRBD2 (7 bases). Looked up from germline, CDR1 is KGHDR and CDR2 is SFDVKD. Trimming removed 6 bases at V and 5 bases at J, with 12 bases between. CDR3 size: 13 residues. The CDR3 nucleotides are TGTGCCACCAGTCCACAGGGAGGGGAGACCCAGTACTTC. Its protein product is CATSPQGGETQYF.

This clonotype rates as medium-sized. The chain is built from TRBV29-1 and TRBJ1-6; unclear D gene. The CDR3 has 14 residues. CDR1 and CDR2 from the germline V gene are SQVTM and ANQGSEA. The V gene lost 4 bases and the J gene lost 7 bases, with 14 bases spanning the gap. CDR3 bases: TGCAGCGTTGCGGAGCACGACGGAAATTCACCCCTCCACTTT. It translates to CSVAEHDGNSPLHF.

This clonotype came up many times. The DNA for the CDR3 is TGCGCCAGCAGCAAGAATACAGGGGTTGAAAAACTGTTTTTT. It encodes CASSKNTGVEKLFF. The chain recombines TRBV5-1 with TRBJ1-4, with 7 bases that match TRBD1. CDR3 length equals 14 residues. V was pared by 4 bases and J by 7 bases, with 7 bases of the junction left unmatched. Germline loops: CDR1 SGHRS, CDR2 YFSETQ.

Notes on this clonotype: This clone may be a read error of a much larger clone one base away. The V gene is TRBV14, the J gene TRBJ2-5; TRBD2 agrees at 8 bases. Looked up from germline, CDR1 is SGHDN and CDR2 is FVKESK. The CDR3 has 15 amino acids. CDR3 nucleotide sequence: TGTGCCAGCAGCCCTCGACTAGCGCTAGGGGAGATCCAGTACTTC. Residues: CASSPRLALGEIQYF.

The chain combines TRBV28 with TRBJ2-2; the D gene is possibly TRBD1 (5 bases). The CDR3 runs 16 residues. Germline loops: CDR1 MDHEN, CDR2 SYDVKM. The V gene lost 1 base and the J gene lost 0 bases, with 9 bases spanning the gap. The CDR3 protein is CASSLLRGPNTGELFF. The CDR3 DNA reads as TGTGCCAGCAGTTTATTAAGGGGTCCGAACACCGGGGAGCTGTTTTTT. Together with reference TRBV28 and TRBJ2-2, the CDR3 gives the full variable domain: DVKVTQSSRYLVKRTGEKVFLECVQDMDHENMFWYRQDPGLGLRLIYFSYDVKMKEKGDIPEGYSVSREKKERFSLILESASTNQTSMYLCASSLLRGPNTGELFFGEGSRLTVL.

In this sample, this clonotype turned up many times. The chain is built from TRBV28 and TRBJ2-2; D may be TRBD2 (7 bases). This CDR3 is built from 17 residues. Trimming cost V 3 bases and J 6 bases, with 20 bases left between them. Germline CDR1 and CDR2: MDHEN and SYDVKM. Here the CDR3 reads CASSFGGGVPRAGELFF. As DNA, the CDR3 is TGTGCCAGCAGTTTTGGAGGGGGGGTCCCCAGGGCCGGGGAGCTGTTTTTT.

V gene TRBV12-3 or TRBV12-4 combines with J gene TRBJ2-2; 9 bases fit TRBD1. V trimming: 4 bases; J trimming: 1 base; junction bases outside the gene matches: 4. The CDR3 covers 16 residues. CDR3 DNA: TGTGCCAGCAGTTCGGACAGGGGACGGAACACCGGGGAGCTGTTTTTT. Its protein product is CASSSDRGRNTGELFF.

This clonotype occurred many times. One end of the junction is discordant with germline, which a read error may explain. The J gene is TRBJ1-1, the V gene TRBV10-3, with 8 bases lining up with TRBD1. The germline V gene encodes CDR1 ENHRY and CDR2 SYGVKD. The CDR3 sequence is 14 residues long. Written as DNA, the CDR3 is TGTGCCATCAGCCCCGCAGGGGGCTTTAATGAAGTTTTCTTT. Amino acid sequence: CAISPAGGFNEVFF.

In its sample, this clonotype was seen a few times. This rearrangement joins TRBV20-1 to TRBJ2-4; no reliable D call. Germline V gives CDR1 DFQATT, CDR2 SNEGSKA (reference sequence). CDR3 size: 16 residues. V dropped 1 base and J dropped 0 bases, with 13 bases sitting between them. DNA for the CDR3: TGCAGTGCTAGAGGCCGATTTGGGTTAGCCAAAAACATTCAGTACTTC. Its protein is CSARGRFGLAKNIQYF.

The table lists this clonotype with a few counts. The J gene is TRBJ2-3, the V gene TRBV6-6, with 11 bases lining up with TRBD1. CDR3 size: 19 residues. V shed 2 bases, J shed 2 bases, and the junction held 12 bases outside the gene matches. Germline assignment: CDR1 MNHNY and CDR2 SVGAGI (reference sequence). The CDR3 spells CASSYPPLRDRGFTDTQYF. CDR3 coding DNA: TGTGCCAGCAGTTACCCGCCTCTTAGGGACAGGGGGTTCACAGATACGCAGTATTTT.

The sample holds many counts of this clonotype. A single base separates this from a much larger clone, so it may be a read error. This chain uses TRBV5-1 with TRBJ2-5, with a possible D match to TRBD2 (6 bases). The CDR3 spans 15 residues. CDR1 is SGHRS, CDR2 YFSETQ, per germline. This CDR3 reads CANSSHWVEGETQYF. CDR3 in DNA: TGCGCCAACAGCTCCCACTGGGTGGAGGGGGAGACCCAGTACTTC. The variable domain in full, completed from reference TRBV5-1 and TRBJ2-5, reads KAGVTQTPRYLIKTRGQQVTLSCSPISGHRSVSWYQQTPGQGLQFLFEYFSETQRNKGNFPGRFSGRQFSNSRSEMNVSTLELGDSALYLCANSSHWVEGETQYFGPGTRLLVL.